This T cell receptor (beta chain) was captured by sequencing in a study of molecular identifiers for immune sequencing clone quantification. General study points: Spiked TCR RNA from one Jurkat cell reportedly showed up when mixed among one million naive cells. Over 99% of CMV-specific effector molecules, but under 1% of naive ones, were in clones above 20 copies.

This CDR3 comprises 12 residues. The V end was cut by 0 bases, the J end by 4 bases, with 5 bases between. Germline assignment: CDR1 SGDLS and CDR2 YYNGEE. TCRdb fed the PCR reads into MiXCR, producing one record per CDR3 protein. The profile shows some 580,000 distinct CDR3 sequences, about 25% of them singletons. In its sample, this clonotype was seen many times. Its cognate antigen is unknown. The chain joins TRBV9 to TRBJ2-7; D gene unclear. The specimen sequenced was naive CD8+ T cells from blood, with Jurkat cell RNA spiked in. Specified subset: FACS-sorted CD8+CD4-CCR7+CD45RA+ naive T cells. The TCR comes from a human donor in good health. Some libraries in this study had Jurkat cell RNA spiked in. The CDR3 region is CASSVDGYEQYF. CDR3 coding DNA: TGTGCCAGCAGCGTAGATGGGTACGAGCAGTACTTC.